Following are 2 T cell receptor beta chains from one sample sequenced in a study of T cell responses to AZD1222 COVID-19 vaccine. Assay: immunoSEQ multiplex PCR; the TCRdb copy retains only in-frame clones and omits some. The data contain around 130,000 clones, 88% of them singletons. Here the sequenced sample was peripheral blood, taken on day 0 of AZD1222 vaccination. Source of these receptors: an adult in good health.

This clone was seen a handful of times. The V and J genes are TRBV7-7 and TRBJ2-2, with 9 bases lining up with TRBD1. CDR1 is SSHAT and CDR2 is FNYEAQ in the germline V gene (reference sequence). This CDR3 is built from 15 residues. V was pared by 1 base and J by 6 bases, with 3 bases of the junction left unmatched. CDR3 bases: TGTGCCAGCAGCTTAGGGGACAGGGCCGCCGGGGAGCTGTTTTTT. Residues: CASSLGDRAAGELFF.

The chain joins TRBV7-3 to TRBJ2-5; D is possibly TRBD1 (5 bases). This CDR3 region has 15 residues. Trimming took off 4 bases at V and 3 bases at J, with 15 bases between the two ends. CDR1 is SGHTA, CDR2 FQGTGA, per germline. The chain's CDR3 is CASSSRRGAKETQYF. The DNA for the CDR3 is TGTGCCAGCAGCTCCCGTAGGGGCGCGAAAGAGACCCAGTACTTC.